This T cell receptor (beta chain) is from a study of T cells after yellow fever vaccination. Using its own MiXCR run on the 5' RACE reads, TCRdb lists one record per CDR3 protein. The sample yields hundreds of thousands of distinct CDR3 sequences, about 6.2% seen once. This CDR3 is built from 15 residues. Trimming pared 3 bases from V and 4 bases from J, leaving 13 bases between. Per germline, CDR1 SEHNR and CDR2 FQNEAQ (reference sequence). The sequence derives from a man in his thirties or forties who received the YFV17D yellow fever vaccine. The chain has TRBV7-9 and TRBJ1-5; D is possibly TRBD1 (6 bases). Sequenced here: PBMCs, sampled 5 days after the yellow fever booster vaccination. The CDR3 DNA follows: TGTGCCAGCAGCTTGATGGGACAAGAAAATCAGCCCCAGCATTTT. This gives the protein CASSLMGQENQPQHF. Variable domain in full (rest from reference TRBV7-9 and TRBJ1-5): DTGVSQNPRHKITKRGQNVTFRCDPISEHNRLYWYRQTLGQGPEFLTYFQNEAQLEKSRLLSDRFSAERPKGSFSTLEIQRTEQGDSAMYLCASSLMGQENQPQHFGDGTRLSIL.